The present T cell receptor beta chain was sequenced within a study of blood T cell repertoires in COVID-19. This CDR3 has 16 amino acids. Trimming took off 2 bases at V and 3 bases at J, with 14 bases between the two ends. CDR1 SGHDN and CDR2 FVKESK come from the germline V gene. The repertoire was sequenced with immunoSEQ multiplex PCR; TCRdb's copy has only in-frame clones and lacks some. This table holds about 140,000 clones, about 83% found once. Ages ranged from about 18 to 89 years, with residence in about 24 US areas. Self-reported history from a screening survey and questionnaire set each donor's cohort.

The gene calls are TRBV14 and TRBJ2-1; a possible D gene is TRBD2 (5 bases). Sequenced input: PBMCs or T cells enriched from blood (not recorded which). This clonotype was obtained from a woman in her forties or fifties with acute COVID-19. The chain's CDR3 is CASSQLIPRDYNEQFF. CDR3 nucleotide sequence: TGTGCCAGCAGCCAACTGATCCCCCGGGACTACAATGAGCAGTTCTTC. Variable domain in full (rest from reference TRBV14 and TRBJ2-1): EAGVTQFPSHSVIEKGQTVTLRCDPISGHDNLYWYRRVMGKEIKFLLHFVKESKQDESGMPNNRFLAERTGGTYSTLKVQPAELEDSGVYFCASSQLIPRDYNEQFFGPGTRLTVL.